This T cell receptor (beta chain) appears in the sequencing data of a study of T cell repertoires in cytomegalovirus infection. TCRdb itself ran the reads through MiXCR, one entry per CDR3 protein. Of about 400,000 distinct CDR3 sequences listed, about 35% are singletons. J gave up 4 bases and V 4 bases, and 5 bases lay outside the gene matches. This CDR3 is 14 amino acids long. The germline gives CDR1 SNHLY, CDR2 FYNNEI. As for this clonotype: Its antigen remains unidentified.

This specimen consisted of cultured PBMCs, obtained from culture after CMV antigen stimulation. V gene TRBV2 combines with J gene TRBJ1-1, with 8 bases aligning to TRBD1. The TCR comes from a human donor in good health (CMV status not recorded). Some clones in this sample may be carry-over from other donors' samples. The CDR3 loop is CASSVTGVVTEAFF. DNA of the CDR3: TGTGCCAGCAGTGTGACAGGGGTAGTCACTGAAGCTTTCTTT.